Here is one T cell receptor beta chain with its context. Its matching antigen is unknown. These data belong to a study of cytomegalovirus exposure and HLA in healthy donors. Across the whole study: As released early, the data held around 80 million unique TCRs from HLA-typed donors. Study-level results: Among donors in an Asian-associated ancestry cluster, a later analysis reportedly found fewer N-insertions than the roughly 700-donor mean. Differences between HLA loci emerged in a later analysis of TCR association rates, with DRB1 most and HLA-C fewest. A likely sequencing artifact accounted for one observed cluster of highly shared sequence variants.

Trimming at V came to 5 bases and at J to 6 bases, leaving 7 bases not matched to a gene. The CDR3 runs 14 residues. Germline CDR1 is LNHNV and CDR2 is YYDKDF (reference sequence). The PCR had 60 Vbeta and 13 Jbeta primers. Sequencing used immunoSEQ multiplex PCR; TCRdb keeps in-frame clones, though not all of them. The sample shows 220,000 or so clones, about 81% of them seen only once. The genes are TRBV15 and TRBJ1-1; 9 bases line up with TRBD1. Sequences were obtained from PBMCs. The sequence was obtained from a woman aged 40 to 50 in good health and CMV-seronegative. Here the CDR3 reads CATSYPGQGPEAFF. The CDR3 DNA is TGTGCCACCAGCTACCCGGGACAGGGCCCTGAAGCTTTCTTT.